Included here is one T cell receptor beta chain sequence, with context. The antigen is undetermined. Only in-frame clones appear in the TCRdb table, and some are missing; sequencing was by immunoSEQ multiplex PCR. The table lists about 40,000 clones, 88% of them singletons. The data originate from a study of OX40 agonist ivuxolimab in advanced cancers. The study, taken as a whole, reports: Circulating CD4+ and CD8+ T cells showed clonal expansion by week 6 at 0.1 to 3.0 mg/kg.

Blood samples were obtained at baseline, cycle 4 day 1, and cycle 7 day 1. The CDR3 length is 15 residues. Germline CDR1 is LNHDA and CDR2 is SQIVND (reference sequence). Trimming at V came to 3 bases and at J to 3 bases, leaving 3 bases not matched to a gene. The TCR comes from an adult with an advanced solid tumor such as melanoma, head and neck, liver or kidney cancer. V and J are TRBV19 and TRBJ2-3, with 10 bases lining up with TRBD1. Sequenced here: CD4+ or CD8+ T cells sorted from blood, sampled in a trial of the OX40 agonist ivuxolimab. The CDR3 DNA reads TGTGCCAGTAGTATTGACAGGGGGCGAACAGATACGCAGTATTTT. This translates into CASSIDRGRTDTQYF.